This T cell receptor beta chain was recorded in a study of T and B cells in COVID-19 patients. Study overall: Blood was sampled from COVID-19 patients who were either actively infected or recovered.

Regarding the study as a whole: In COVID-19 patients, T cell receptor beta variable and joining gene use was reportedly strongly skewed. Symptomatic-phase blood samples from mildly ill patients and early samples from severe cases were scarce. No sequencing was yet done of CD4+, regulatory or CD8+ subsets, or of SARS-CoV-2-responsive or tetramer+ sorted cells.

Blood genomic DNA input for TRB amplification was 250-500 ng. This CDR3 has 15 residues. Germline values: CDR1 LNHDA, CDR2 SQIVND (reference sequence). With 5 bases removed from V and 0 bases from J, the gap between germline ends came to 13 bases. This clonotype was observed a handful of times. The antigen is unknown. BIOMED2 TRB-A/B primer pools were used in multiplex TRB PCR. From the multiplex PCR reads, TCRdb called clonotypes with MiXCR, one entry per CDR3 protein. The top ten hold approximately 3% of the sample, which has tens of thousands of distinct CDR3 sequences, 25% to 30% seen once. The chain joins TRBV19 to TRBJ1-1; no firm D call. This receptor was obtained from a human donor who had recovered from COVID-19. Sequencing was done on a sample of blood. The CDR3 here is CASSFTEYMNTEAFF. CDR3 in DNA: TGTGCCAGTAGTTTCACAGAATACATGAACACTGAAGCTTTCTTT.